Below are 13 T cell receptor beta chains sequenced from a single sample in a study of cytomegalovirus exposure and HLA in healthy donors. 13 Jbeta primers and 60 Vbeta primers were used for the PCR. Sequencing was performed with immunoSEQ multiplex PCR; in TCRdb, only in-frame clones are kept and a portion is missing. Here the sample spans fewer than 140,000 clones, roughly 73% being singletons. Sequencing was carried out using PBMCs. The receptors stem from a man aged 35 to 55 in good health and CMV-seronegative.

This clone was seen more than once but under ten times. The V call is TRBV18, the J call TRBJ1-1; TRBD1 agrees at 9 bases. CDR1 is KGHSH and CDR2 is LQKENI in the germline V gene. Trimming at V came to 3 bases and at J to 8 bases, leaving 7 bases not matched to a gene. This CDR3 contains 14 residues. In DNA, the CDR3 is TGTGCCAGCTCACCGGACAGGGGCTCATCAGAAGCTTTCTTT. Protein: CASSPDRGSSEAFF. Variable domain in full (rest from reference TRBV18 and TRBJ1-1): NAGVMQNPRHLVRRRGQEARLRCSPMKGHSHVYWYRQLPEEGLKFMVYLQKENIIDESGMPKERFSAEFPKEGPSILRIQQVVRGDSAAYFCASSPDRGSSEAFFGQGTRLTVV.

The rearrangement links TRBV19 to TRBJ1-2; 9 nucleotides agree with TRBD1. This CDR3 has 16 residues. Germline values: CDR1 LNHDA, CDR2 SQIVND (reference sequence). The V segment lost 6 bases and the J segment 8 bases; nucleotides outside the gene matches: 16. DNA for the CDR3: TGTGCCAGTAGCAACCTAAACGGACAGGGGCAATACGGCTACACCTTC. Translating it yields CASSNLNGQGQYGYTF.

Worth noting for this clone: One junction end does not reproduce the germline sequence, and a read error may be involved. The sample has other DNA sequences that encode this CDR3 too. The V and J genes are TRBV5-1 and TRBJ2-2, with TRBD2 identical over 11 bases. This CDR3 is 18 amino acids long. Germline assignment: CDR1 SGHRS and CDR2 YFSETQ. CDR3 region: CASSPGLAGVGGTGELFF. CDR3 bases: TGCGCCAGCAGCCCCGGACTAGCGGGTGTCGGGGGAACCGGTGAGCTGTTTTTT.

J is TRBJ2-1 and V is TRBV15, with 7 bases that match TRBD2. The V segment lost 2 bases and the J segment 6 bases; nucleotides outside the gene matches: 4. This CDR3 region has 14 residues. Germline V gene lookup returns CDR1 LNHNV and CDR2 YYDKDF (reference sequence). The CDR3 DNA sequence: TGTGCCACCAGCAGACTTACTAGCGTCAATGAGCAGTTCTTC. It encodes CATSRLTSVNEQFF.

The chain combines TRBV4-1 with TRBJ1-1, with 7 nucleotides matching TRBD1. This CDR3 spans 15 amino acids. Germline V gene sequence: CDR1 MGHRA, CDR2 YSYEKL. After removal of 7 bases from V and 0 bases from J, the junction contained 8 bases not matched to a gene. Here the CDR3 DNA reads TGCGCCAGCAACTTAGAACAGGGGATGAACACTGAAGCTTTCTTT. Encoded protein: CASNLEQGMNTEAFF.

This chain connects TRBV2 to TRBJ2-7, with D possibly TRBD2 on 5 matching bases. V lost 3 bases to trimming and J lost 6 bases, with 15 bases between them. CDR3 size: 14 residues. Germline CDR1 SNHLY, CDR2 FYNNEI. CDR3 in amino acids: CASSEAREPLEQYF. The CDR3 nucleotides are TGTGCCAGCAGTGAGGCTAGGGAGCCTCTCGAGCAGTACTTC.

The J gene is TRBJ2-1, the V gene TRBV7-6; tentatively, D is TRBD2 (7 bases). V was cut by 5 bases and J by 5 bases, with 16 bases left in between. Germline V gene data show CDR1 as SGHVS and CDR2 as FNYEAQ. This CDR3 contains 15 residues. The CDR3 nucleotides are TGTGCCAGCAGCCGAGACTCGGGGGGCCACAATGAGCAGTTCTTC. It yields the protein CASSRDSGGHNEQFF.

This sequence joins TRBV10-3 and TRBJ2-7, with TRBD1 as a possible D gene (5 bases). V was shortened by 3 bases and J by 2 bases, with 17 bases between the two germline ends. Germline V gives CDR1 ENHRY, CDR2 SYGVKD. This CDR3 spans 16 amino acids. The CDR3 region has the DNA TGTGCCATCAGTGATGGGGATAGACAGTCTACCTACGAGCAGTACTTC. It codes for CAISDGDRQSTYEQYF.

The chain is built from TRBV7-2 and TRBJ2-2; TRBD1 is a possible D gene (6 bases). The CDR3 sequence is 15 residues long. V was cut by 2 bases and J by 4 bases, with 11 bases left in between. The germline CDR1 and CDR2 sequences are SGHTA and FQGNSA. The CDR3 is CASSLFRGGTGELFF. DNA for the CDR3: TGTGCCAGCAGCTTATTCAGGGGCGGCACCGGGGAGCTGTTTTTT.

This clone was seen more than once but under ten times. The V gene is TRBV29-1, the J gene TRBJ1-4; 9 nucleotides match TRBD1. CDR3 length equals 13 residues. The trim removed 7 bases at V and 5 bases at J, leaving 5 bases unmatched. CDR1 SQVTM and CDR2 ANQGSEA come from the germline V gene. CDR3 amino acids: CSAYGQGNEKLFF. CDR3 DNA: TGCAGCGCTTACGGACAGGGGAATGAAAAACTGTTTTTT.

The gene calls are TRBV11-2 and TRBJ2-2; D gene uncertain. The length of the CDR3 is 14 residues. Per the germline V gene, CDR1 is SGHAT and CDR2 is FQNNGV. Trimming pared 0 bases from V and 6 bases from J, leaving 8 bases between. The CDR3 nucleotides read TGTGCCAGCAGCTTAGATCAAAGCGCCGGGGAGCTGTTTTTT. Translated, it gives CASSLDQSAGELFF.

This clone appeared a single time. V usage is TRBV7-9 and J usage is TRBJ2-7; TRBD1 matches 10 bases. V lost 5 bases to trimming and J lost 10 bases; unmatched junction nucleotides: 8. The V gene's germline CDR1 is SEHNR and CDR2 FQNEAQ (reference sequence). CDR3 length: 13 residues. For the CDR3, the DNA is TGTGCCAGCAGCCAGGGACAGGGGCGCGTCCAGTACTTC. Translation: CASSQGQGRVQYF.

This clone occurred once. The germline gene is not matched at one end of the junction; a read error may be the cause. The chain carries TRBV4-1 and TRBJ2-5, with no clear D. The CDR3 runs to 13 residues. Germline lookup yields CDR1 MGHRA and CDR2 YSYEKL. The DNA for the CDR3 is TGTGCCAGCAGCCTAGTTTACCAAGAGACCCAGTACTTC. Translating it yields CASSLVYQETQYF.